Below, one T cell receptor beta chain is given with its context. Its antigen remains unidentified. The sample comes from a study of radiotherapy plus CTLA-4 blockade in lung cancer. Whole-study findings and limits: Response was reportedly best predicted by early blood T cell clone dynamics, with interferon-beta.

The repertoire was sequenced with immunoSEQ multiplex PCR; TCRdb's copy has only in-frame clones and lacks some. The repertoire consists of approximately 37,000 clones, with about 70% occurring once and the leading ten covering 8.5% to 10%. Germline CDR1 and CDR2: SGDLS and YYNGEE. J lost 5 bases, V lost 4 bases, and 7 bases had no gene match. The CDR3 totals 17 residues. The chain uses TRBV9 and TRBJ2-1; 15 positions agree with TRBD2. This clonotype was obtained from a human donor with non-small cell lung cancer who had stable disease on radiotherapy plus ipilimumab. Material: peripheral blood, obtained from a patient treated with radiotherapy plus ipilimumab. The CDR3 coding sequence is TGTGCCAGCAGCCCAGGGACTAGCGGGGGGACCGACAATGAGCAGTTCTTC. It is translated as CASSPGTSGGTDNEQFF.